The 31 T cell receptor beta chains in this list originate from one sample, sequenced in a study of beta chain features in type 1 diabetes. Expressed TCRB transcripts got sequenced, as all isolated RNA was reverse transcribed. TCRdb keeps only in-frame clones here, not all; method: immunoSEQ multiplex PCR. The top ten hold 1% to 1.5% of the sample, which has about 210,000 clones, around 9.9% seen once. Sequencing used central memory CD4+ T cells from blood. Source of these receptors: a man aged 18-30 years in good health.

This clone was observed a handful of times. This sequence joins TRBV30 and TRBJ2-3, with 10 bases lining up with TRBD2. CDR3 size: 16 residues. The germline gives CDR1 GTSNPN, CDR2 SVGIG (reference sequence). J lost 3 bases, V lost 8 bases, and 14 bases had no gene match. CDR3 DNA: TGTGCCCAGGGCAAGCGGGAGGGCCGCTCTACAGATACGCAGTATTTT. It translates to CAQGKREGRSTDTQYF.

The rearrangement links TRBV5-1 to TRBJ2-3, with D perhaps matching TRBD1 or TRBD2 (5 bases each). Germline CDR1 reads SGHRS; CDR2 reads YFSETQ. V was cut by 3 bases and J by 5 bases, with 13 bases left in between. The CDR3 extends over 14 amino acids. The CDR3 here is CASSSGTPRDTQYF. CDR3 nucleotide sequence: TGCGCCAGCAGCTCCGGGACCCCCCGAGATACGCAGTATTTT.

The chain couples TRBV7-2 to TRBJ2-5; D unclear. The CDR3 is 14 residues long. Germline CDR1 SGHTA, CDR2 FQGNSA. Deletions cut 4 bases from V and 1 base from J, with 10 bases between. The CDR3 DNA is TGTGCCAGCAGCTCCCCGGGCCCCCAAGAGACCCAGTACTTC. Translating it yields CASSSPGPQETQYF.

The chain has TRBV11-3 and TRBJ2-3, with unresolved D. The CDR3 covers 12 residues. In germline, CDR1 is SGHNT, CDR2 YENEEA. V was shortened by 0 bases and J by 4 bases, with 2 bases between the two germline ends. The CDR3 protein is CASSLDPDTQYF. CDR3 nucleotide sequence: TGTGCCAGCAGCTTAGATCCAGATACGCAGTATTTT. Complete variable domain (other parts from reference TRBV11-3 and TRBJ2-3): EAGVVQSPRYKIIEKKQPVAFWCNPISGHNTLYWYLQNLGQGPELLIRYENEEAVDDSQLPKDRFSAERLKGVDSTLKIQPAELGDSAVYLCASSLDPDTQYFGPGTRLTVL.

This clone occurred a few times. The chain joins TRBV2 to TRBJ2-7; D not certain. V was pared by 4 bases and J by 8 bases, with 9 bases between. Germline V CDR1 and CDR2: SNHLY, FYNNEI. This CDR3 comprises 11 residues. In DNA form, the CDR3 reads TGTGCCAGCAGTGTGGGTTCCCAGCAGTACTTC. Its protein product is CASSVGSQQYF.

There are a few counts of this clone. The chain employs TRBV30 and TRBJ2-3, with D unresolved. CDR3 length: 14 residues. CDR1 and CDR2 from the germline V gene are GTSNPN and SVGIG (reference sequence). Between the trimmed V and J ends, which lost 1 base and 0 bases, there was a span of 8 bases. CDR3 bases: TGTGCCTGGAGTGAGGGTATGAGCACAGATACGCAGTATTTT. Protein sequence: CAWSEGMSTDTQYF.

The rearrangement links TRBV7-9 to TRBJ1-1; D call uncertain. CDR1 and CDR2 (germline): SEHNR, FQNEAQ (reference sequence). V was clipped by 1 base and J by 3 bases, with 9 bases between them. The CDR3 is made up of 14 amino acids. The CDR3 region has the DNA TGTGCCAGCAGCTTAGTCGAGGCGTACACTGAAGCTTTCTTT. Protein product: CASSLVEAYTEAFF.

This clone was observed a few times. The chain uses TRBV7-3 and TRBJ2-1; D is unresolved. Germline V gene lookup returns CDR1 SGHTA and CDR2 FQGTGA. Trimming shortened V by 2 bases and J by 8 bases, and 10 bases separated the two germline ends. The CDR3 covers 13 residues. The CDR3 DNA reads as TGTGCCAGCAGCTTATCGTGGCGGTATGAGCAGTTCTTC. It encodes CASSLSWRYEQFF.

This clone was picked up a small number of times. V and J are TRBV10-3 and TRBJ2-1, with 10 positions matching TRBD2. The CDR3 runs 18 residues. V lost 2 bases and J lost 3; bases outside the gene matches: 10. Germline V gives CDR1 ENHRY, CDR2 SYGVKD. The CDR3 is CAISEHLETSGFYNEQFF. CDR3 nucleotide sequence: TGTGCCATCAGTGAGCACCTCGAGACTAGCGGGTTCTACAATGAGCAGTTCTTC.

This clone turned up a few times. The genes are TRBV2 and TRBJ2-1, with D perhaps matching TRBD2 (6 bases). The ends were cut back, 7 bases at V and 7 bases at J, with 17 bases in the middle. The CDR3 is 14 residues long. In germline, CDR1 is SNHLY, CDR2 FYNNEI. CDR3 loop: CASTGLRTPNEQFF. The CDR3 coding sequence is TGTGCCAGCACAGGACTACGAACACCTAATGAGCAGTTCTTC. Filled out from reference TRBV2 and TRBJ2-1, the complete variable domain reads EPEVTQTPSHQVTQMGQEVILRCVPISNHLYFYWYRQILGQKVEFLVSFYNNEISEKSEIFDDQFSVERPDGSNFTLKIRSTKLEDSAMYFCASTGLRTPNEQFFGPGTRLTVL.

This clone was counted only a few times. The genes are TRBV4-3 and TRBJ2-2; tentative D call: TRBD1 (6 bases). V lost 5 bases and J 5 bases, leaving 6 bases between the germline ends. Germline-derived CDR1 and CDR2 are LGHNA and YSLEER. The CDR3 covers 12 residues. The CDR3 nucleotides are TGCGCCAGCAGCGGACAGACCGGGGAGCTGTTTTTT. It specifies CASSGQTGELFF.

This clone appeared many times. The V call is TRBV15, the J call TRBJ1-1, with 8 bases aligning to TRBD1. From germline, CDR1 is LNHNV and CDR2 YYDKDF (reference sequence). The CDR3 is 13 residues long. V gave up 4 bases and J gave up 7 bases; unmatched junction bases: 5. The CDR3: CATSTDRGDEAFF. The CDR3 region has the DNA TGTGCCACCAGCACCGACAGGGGCGATGAAGCTTTCTTT.

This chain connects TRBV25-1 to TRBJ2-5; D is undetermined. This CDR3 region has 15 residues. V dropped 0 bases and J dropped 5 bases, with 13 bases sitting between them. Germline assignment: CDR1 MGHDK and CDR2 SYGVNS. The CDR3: CASSEYLLARETQYF. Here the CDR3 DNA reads TGTGCCAGCAGTGAATACCTCTTAGCTCGTGAGACCCAGTACTTC.

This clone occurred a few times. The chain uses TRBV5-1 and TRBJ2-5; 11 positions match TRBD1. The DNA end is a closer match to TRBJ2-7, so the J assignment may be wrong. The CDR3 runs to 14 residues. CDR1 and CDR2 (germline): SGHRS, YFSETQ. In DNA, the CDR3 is TGCGCCAGCAGCACGGGACAGGGGGCCTACGAGCAGTACTTC. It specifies CASSTGQGAYEQYF.

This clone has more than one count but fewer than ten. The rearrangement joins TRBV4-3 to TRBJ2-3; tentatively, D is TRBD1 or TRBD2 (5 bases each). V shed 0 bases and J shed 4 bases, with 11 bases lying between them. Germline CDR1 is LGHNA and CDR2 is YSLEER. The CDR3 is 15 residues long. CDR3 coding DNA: TGCGCCAGCAGCCAAGATCTGGTGGGGGCAGATACGCAGTATTTT. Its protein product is CASSQDLVGADTQYF.

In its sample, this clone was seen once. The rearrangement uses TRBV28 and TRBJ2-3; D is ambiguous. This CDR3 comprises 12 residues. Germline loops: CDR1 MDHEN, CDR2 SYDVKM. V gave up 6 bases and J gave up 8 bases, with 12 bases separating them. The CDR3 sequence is CASSTRTVTQYF. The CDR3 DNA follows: TGTGCCAGCAGCACCCGGACGGTTACGCAGTATTTT.

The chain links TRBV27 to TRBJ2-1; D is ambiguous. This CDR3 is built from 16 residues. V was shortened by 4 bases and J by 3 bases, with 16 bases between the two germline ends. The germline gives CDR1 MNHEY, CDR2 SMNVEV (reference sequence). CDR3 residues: CASSYWLGTHYNEQFF. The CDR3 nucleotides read TGTGCCAGCAGTTACTGGCTCGGAACACACTACAATGAGCAGTTCTTC.

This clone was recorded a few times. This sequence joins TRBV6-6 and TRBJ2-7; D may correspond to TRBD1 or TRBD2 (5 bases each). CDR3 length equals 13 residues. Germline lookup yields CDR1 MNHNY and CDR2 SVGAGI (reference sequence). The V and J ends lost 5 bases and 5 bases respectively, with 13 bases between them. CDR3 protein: CASSAGTGHEQYF. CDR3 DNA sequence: TGTGCCAGCAGTGCAGGGACGGGGCACGAGCAGTACTTC.

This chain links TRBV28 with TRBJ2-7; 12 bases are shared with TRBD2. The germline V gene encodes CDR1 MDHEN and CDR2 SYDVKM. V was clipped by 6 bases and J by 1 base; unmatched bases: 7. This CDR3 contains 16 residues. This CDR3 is CASSPPGLAGSYEQYF. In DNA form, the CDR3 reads TGTGCCAGCAGCCCCCCCGGACTAGCGGGGTCCTACGAGCAGTACTTC. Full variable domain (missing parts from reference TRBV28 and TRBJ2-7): DVKVTQSSRYLVKRTGEKVFLECVQDMDHENMFWYRQDPGLGLRLIYFSYDVKMKEKGDIPEGYSVSREKKERFSLILESASTNQTSMYLCASSPPGLAGSYEQYFGPGTRLTVT.

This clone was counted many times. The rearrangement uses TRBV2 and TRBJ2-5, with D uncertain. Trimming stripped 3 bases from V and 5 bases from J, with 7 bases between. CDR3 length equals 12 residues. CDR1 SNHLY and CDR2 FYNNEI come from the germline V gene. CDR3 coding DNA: TGTGCCAGCAGTGAGACGCTGGAGACCCAGTACTTC. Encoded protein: CASSETLETQYF.

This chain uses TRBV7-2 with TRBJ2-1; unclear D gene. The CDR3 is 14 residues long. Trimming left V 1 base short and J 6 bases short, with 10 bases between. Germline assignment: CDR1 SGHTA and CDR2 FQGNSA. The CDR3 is CASSLETGPNEQFF. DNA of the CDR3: TGTGCCAGCAGCTTAGAGACCGGACCCAATGAGCAGTTCTTC.

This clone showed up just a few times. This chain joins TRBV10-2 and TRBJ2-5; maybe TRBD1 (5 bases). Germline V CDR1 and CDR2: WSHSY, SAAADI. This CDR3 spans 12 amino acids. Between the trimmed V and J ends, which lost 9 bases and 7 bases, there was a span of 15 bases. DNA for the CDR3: TGCGCCAGTGGGGCGGCGCGGTGGACCCAGTACTTC. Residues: CASGAARWTQYF.

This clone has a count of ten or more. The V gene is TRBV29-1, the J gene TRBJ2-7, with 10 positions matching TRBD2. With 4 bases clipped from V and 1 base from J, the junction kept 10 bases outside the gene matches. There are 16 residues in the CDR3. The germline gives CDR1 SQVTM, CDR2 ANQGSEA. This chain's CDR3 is CSVAALAGALSYEQYF. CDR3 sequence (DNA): TGCAGCGTTGCGGCGCTAGCGGGAGCGCTATCCTACGAGCAGTACTTC.

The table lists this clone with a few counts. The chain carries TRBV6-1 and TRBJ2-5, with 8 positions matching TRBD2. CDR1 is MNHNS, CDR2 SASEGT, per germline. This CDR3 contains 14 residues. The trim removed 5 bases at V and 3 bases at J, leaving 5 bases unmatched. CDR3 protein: CASSLQAGEETQYF. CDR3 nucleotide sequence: TGTGCCAGCAGTTTACAAGCGGGAGAAGAGACCCAGTACTTC.

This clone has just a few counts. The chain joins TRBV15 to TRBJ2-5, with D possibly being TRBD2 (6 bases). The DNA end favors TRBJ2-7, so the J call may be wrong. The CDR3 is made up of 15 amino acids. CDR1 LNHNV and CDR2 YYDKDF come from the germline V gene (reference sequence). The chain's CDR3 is CATSRNAGRTHEQYF. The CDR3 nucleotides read TGTGCCACCAGCAGGAACGCGGGACGTACCCACGAGCAGTACTTC.

CDR3 in amino acids: CASTQRGLGETQYF. DNA for the CDR3: TGTGCCAGCACCCAAAGGGGGCTCGGGGAGACCCAGTACTTC. This rearrangement joins TRBV11-2 to TRBJ2-5, with 7 bases aligning to TRBD1. The J segment lost 5 bases and the V segment lost 7 bases, leaving 10 bases of the junction unmatched. There are 14 residues in the CDR3. Germline V gives CDR1 SGHAT, CDR2 FQNNGV.

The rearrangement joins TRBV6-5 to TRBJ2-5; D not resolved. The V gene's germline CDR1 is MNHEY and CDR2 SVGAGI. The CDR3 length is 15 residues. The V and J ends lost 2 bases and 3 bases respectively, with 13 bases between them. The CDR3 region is CASSYSRAREETQYF. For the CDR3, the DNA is TGTGCCAGCAGTTACAGTCGGGCCCGGGAAGAGACCCAGTACTTC.

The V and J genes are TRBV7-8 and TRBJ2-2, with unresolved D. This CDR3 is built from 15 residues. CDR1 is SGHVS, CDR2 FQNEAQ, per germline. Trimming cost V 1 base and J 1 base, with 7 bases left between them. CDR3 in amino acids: CASSLVARNTGELFF. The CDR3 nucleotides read TGTGCCAGCAGCTTAGTTGCGAGGAACACCGGGGAGCTGTTTTTT.

The CDR3 reads CASSAGGARQETQYF. CDR3 DNA sequence: TGTGCCAGCTCCGCCGGGGGCGCCCGTCAAGAGACCCAGTACTTC. V is TRBV18 and J is TRBJ2-5; D may be TRBD1 or TRBD2 (6 bases each). CDR3 size: 15 residues. V lost 6 bases and J 2 bases, leaving 16 bases between the germline ends. CDR1 and CDR2 (germline): KGHSH, LQKENI. Together with reference TRBV18 and TRBJ2-5, the CDR3 gives the full variable domain: NAGVMQNPRHLVRRRGQEARLRCSPMKGHSHVYWYRQLPEEGLKFMVYLQKENIIDESGMPKERFSAEFPKEGPSILRIQQVVRGDSAAYFCASSAGGARQETQYFGPGTRLLVL.

This CDR3 reads CAWSVRGAPYEQYF. For the CDR3, the DNA is TGTGCCTGGAGTGTACGAGGAGCGCCCTACGAGCAGTACTTC. The J gene is TRBJ2-7, the V gene TRBV30; no firm D call. CDR1 is GTSNPN, CDR2 SVGIG, per germline (reference sequence). Deletions cut 0 bases from V and 2 bases from J, with 11 bases between. The CDR3 runs 14 residues.

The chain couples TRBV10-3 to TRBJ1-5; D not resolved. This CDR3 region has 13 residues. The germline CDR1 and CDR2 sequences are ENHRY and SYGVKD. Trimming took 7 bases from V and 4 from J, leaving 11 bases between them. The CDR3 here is CAIKGSGNQPQHF. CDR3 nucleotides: TGTGCCATCAAGGGCTCGGGAAATCAGCCCCAGCATTTT.